One and the same sample provided the 3 T cell receptor beta chains below, sequenced in a study of memory CD4+ T cells and cytomegalovirus serostatus. Here immunoSEQ multiplex PCR was the method, and the copy in TCRdb shows in-frame clones only, minus some. The sample lists about 54,000 clones; about 80% were seen once. The sort gate was single viable CD3+CD4+CD8-CD45RO+ cells for memory CD4+ T cells. The sequenced sample consisted of memory CD4+ T cells from blood. The origin of the receptors is an adult in good health and CMV-seronegative.

The V call is TRBV7-8, the J call TRBJ1-2; 7 bases are a match to TRBD1. V shed 5 bases, J shed 6 bases, and the junction held 9 bases outside the gene matches. This CDR3 is 14 amino acids long. Germline loops: CDR1 SGHVS, CDR2 FQNEAQ. This CDR3 is CASSPRQGEHGYTF. The CDR3 bases are TGTGCCAGCAGCCCAAGGCAGGGGGAGCATGGCTACACCTTC.

This clone was seen only a few times. This sequence joins TRBV15 and TRBJ2-7; D perhaps matches TRBD1 (6 bases). Trimming took off 0 bases at V and 4 bases at J, with 10 bases between the two ends. From germline, CDR1 is LNHNV and CDR2 YYDKDF (reference sequence). The CDR3 runs to 14 residues. The CDR3 protein is CATSREGGGYEQYF. Here the CDR3 DNA reads TGTGCCACCAGCAGAGAAGGGGGTGGTTACGAGCAGTACTTC.

The chain joins TRBV9 to TRBJ2-2; no reliable D call. CDR1 SGDLS and CDR2 YYNGEE come from the germline V gene. The CDR3 extends over 16 amino acids. Trimming cost V 0 bases and J 3 bases, with 12 bases left between them. CDR3 protein: CASSVGLLRDTGELFF. In nucleotides, the CDR3 is TGTGCCAGCAGCGTAGGTCTACTAAGGGACACCGGGGAGCTGTTTTTT.